Listed below are T cell receptor beta chains from one sample, sequenced in a study of blood T cells in healthy people across ages. TCRdb called the 5' RACE reads again in MiXCR, with one record for every CDR3 protein. The table lists 1.5 million to 2 million distinct CDR3 sequences, 28% of them singletons. The sample comprised blood. Receptors were obtained from a woman in her 30s in good health. The CDR3 runs from the conserved cysteine through the conserved F or W. The D gene is left open where the match is weak. A clone size is listed for some rows: how often the clone was seen (once, few, many), or a class if it is expanded.

cdr3_aa cdr3_nt v_call clone_size d_call j_call
CASRPYELQEKETQYF TGTGCCAGCAGACCCTATGAACTACAAGAGAAGGAGACCCAGTACTTC TRBV9 - - TRBJ2-5
CASSYATGVVHNEQFF TGTGCCAGCAGTTACGCGACAGGGGTCGTCCACAATGAGCAGTTCTTC TRBV6-6 few TRBD1 TRBJ2-1
CASSLVVGETQYF TGCGCCAGCAGCTTGGTGGTAGGGGAGACCCAGTACTTC TRBV5-1 many - TRBJ2-5
CASSDSTSSYNEQFF TGTGCCAGCAGTGACTCGACCAGCTCCTACAATGAGCAGTTCTTC TRBV2 - - TRBJ2-1
CASSSTSGTWNEQFF TGCGCCAGCAGCTCGACTAGCGGGACTTGGAATGAGCAGTTCTTC TRBV4-3 few TRBD2 TRBJ2-1
CASSLALTAEQFF TGTGCCAGCAGTTTAGCTTTGACGGCCGAGCAGTTCTTC TRBV12-3/TRBV12-4 - - TRBJ2-1
CASSRTGYQPQHF TGTGCCAGCAGCCGTACTGGTTATCAGCCCCAGCATTTT TRBV9 - - TRBJ1-5
CSAIRGQGYSYEQYF TGCAGCGCTATTAGGGGTCAGGGGTACAGCTACGAGCAGTACTTC TRBV29-1 many - TRBJ2-7
CASSQDPRWTGELFF TGCGCCAGCAGCCAAGATCCCCGGTGGACCGGGGAGCTGTTTTTT TRBV4-3 - - TRBJ2-2
CSSSLEVTEAFF TGTTCCAGCAGCTTAGAGGTCACTGAAGCTTTCTTT TRBV7-9 - - TRBJ1-1
CASSLEGYNEQYF TGTGCCAGCAGCTTAGAGGGTTACAATGAGCAGTACTTC TRBV12-3/TRBV12-4 few - TRBJ2-4
CASSWGGRNEKLFF TGTGCCAGCAGCTGGGGGGGCCGTAATGAAAAACTGTTTTTT TRBV28 few - TRBJ1-4
CASSPPAAGTDTQYF TGTGCCAGCAGCCCTCCGGCAGCGGGCACAGATACGCAGTATTTT TRBV7-6 - - TRBJ2-3
CIVRDSLGSSYEQYF TGCATCGTCCGGGACTCCTTGGGGAGCTCCTACGAGCAGTACTTC TRBV29-1 many - TRBJ2-7
CASSLARNENYGQYF TGTGCCAGCAGCTTAGCGCGTAACGAGAATTACGGGCAGTACTTC TRBV7-9 - - TRBJ2-7
CASSNDAPYEQYF TGCGCCAGCAGCAATGATGCCCCCTACGAGCAGTACTTC TRBV5-1 many - TRBJ2-7
CASSRTVRAFF TGTGCCAGCAGCCGGACAGTGCGGGCGTTCTTC TRBV12-3/TRBV12-4 few - TRBJ2-1
CASSPGEGSYNEQYF TGTGCCAGCAGCCCTGGTGAGGGCTCCTACAATGAGCAGTACTTC TRBV2 - - TRBJ2-7
CAISDPDRDNYGYTF TGTGCCATCAGTGATCCGGACAGGGATAATTATGGCTACACCTTC TRBV10-3 few TRBD1 TRBJ1-2
CASRLDGNEKLFF TGTGCCAGCAGACTCGACGGTAATGAAAAACTGTTTTTT TRBV6-1 - - TRBJ1-4
CASSVDGDSTSYNEQFF TGTGCCAGCAGCGTAGACGGGGACTCAACCTCCTACAATGAGCAGTTCTTC TRBV9 few - TRBJ2-1
CASNRPNTEAFF TGTGCCAGCAACAGGCCGAACACTGAAGCTTTCTTT TRBV28 - - TRBJ1-1
CASKAGPSTDTQYF TGTGCCAGCAAGGCAGGACCAAGCACAGATACGCAGTATTTT TRBV2 - - TRBJ2-3
CASSLSRDRVYGYTF TGTGCCAGCTCGCTCAGCCGGGACAGGGTTTATGGCTACACCTTC TRBV18 - TRBD1 TRBJ1-2
CAWTPGGYYNEQFF TGTGCCTGGACTCCGGGGGGGTACTACAATGAGCAGTTCTTC TRBV30 - TRBD2 TRBJ2-1
CASSLAWQGSEQYF TGTGCCAGCAGCTTAGCGTGGCAGGGATCCGAGCAGTACTTC TRBV7-9 - - TRBJ2-7
CASSQDRAGGSTDTQYF TGCGCCAGCAGCCAAGATCGGGCGGGAGGATCCACAGATACACAGTATTTT TRBV4-1 few TRBD2 TRBJ2-3
CASSQARDTQYF TGTGCCAGCAGCCAAGCGCGGGATACGCAGTATTTT TRBV3-1 few - TRBJ2-3
CASVRADSSYEQYF TGTGCCAGCGTCCGGGCAGACAGCTCCTACGAGCAGTACTTC TRBV7-9 few - TRBJ2-7
CASSARLTGANVLTF TGTGCCAGCAGTGCCCGACTGACTGGGGCCAACGTCCTGACTTTC TRBV28 many - TRBJ2-6
CSARGLAGRREQFF TGCAGTGCGAGAGGACTAGCGGGACGCCGAGAGCAGTTCTTC TRBV20-1 - TRBD2 TRBJ2-1
CSARPPGGGEIDTQYF TGCAGTGCTAGACCTCCGGGCGGGGGGGAGATAGATACGCAGTATTTT TRBV20-1 few TRBD2 TRBJ2-3
CASKDCRGPSYEQYF TGTGCCAGCAAAGACTGCAGGGGCCCCTCCTACGAGCAGTACTTC TRBV28 - - TRBJ2-7
CSARGGIGVGPGANVLTF TGCAGTGCTAGAGGGGGAATCGGGGTAGGCCCTGGGGCCAACGTCCTGACTTTC TRBV20-1 few - TRBJ2-6
CASSQGGRQAKGNEQFF TGTGCCAGCAGCCAAGGTGGGAGACAGGCCAAAGGGAATGAGCAGTTCTTC TRBV3-1 few - TRBJ2-1
CSALRRQNFNQPQHF TGCAGTGCTCTACGGAGACAGAATTTCAATCAGCCCCAGCATTTT TRBV20-1 - - TRBJ1-5
CASSLGDTEQYF TGTGCCAGCAGTTTAGGGGACACTGAGCAGTACTTC TRBV28 - - TRBJ2-7
CASSLIFSGRASYEQYF TGTGCCAGCAGCTTAATTTTTAGCGGGAGGGCTTCTTACGAGCAGTACTTC TRBV7-9 few TRBD2 TRBJ2-7
CASSRPGRGLGANVLTF TGTGCCAGCAGCCGACCTGGCAGGGGGCTTGGGGCCAACGTCCTGACTTTC TRBV3-1 few TRBD1 TRBJ2-6
CSANVPGGYNSPLHF TGCAGTGCTAACGTACCGGGGGGGTATAATTCACCCCTCCACTTT TRBV20-1 - - TRBJ1-6
CASSLGQKAFF TGTGCCAGCAGTCTGGGACAGAAAGCTTTCTTT TRBV28 - TRBD1 TRBJ1-1